These 17 T cell receptor beta chains originate from one sample sequenced in a study of blood T cell repertoires in COVID-19. Repertoires were generated with immunoSEQ multiplex PCR, while TCRdb's copy carries only in-frame clones and drops some. The repertoire holds under 350,000 clones, with around 88% as singletons. Source material: peripheral blood. Receptors were obtained from a man aged 35-49 years with acute or convalescent COVID-19.

This clone appeared a few times. The identical CDR3 is also encoded by other nucleotide sequences in the sample. The J gene is TRBJ1-1, the V gene TRBV2, with TRBD1 identical over 10 bases. Germline V gene sequence: CDR1 SNHLY, CDR2 FYNNEI. The CDR3 contains 14 residues. J was trimmed by 5 bases and V by 4 bases; bases with no gene match: 4. CDR3: CASSGPGQGTEAFF. The CDR3 DNA reads as TGTGCCAGCAGTGGTCCGGGACAGGGGACTGAAGCTTTCTTT.

This chain connects TRBV6-1 to TRBJ1-2, with D unclear. The V end lost 1 base, the J end lost 13 bases, and 19 bases lay between the germline ends. Germline CDR1 is MNHNS and CDR2 is SASEGT. The length of the CDR3 is 14 residues. This chain's CDR3 is CASSEGLWESGPTF. As DNA, the CDR3 is TGTGCCAGCAGTGAAGGACTTTGGGAGTCCGGACCCACCTTC.

The table lists this clone with a few counts. The rearrangement joins TRBV5-1 to TRBJ1-6, with D tentatively TRBD1 (6 bases). Per germline, CDR1 SGHRS and CDR2 YFSETQ. V lost 0 bases and J lost 7, with 8 bases in between. The CDR3 totals 14 residues. This chain's CDR3 is CASSLEQGNSPLHF. The CDR3 DNA reads as TGCGCCAGCAGCTTGGAGCAGGGGAATTCACCCCTCCACTTT.

CDR3 sequence: CASSGQISSYNSPLHF. For the CDR3, the DNA is TGTGCCAGCAGTGGACAGATTAGCTCCTATAATTCACCCCTCCACTTT. The chain links TRBV6-1 to TRBJ1-6; TRBD1 is a possible D gene (5 bases). Germline lookup yields CDR1 MNHNS and CDR2 SASEGT. The CDR3 loop spans 16 amino acids. V lost 4 bases and J lost 0, with 10 bases in between.

This clone appeared a single time. This chain connects TRBV18 to TRBJ1-3; D gene uncertain. The V and J ends lost 1 base and 4 bases respectively, with 8 bases between them. The CDR3 is 14 amino acids. Germline V CDR1 and CDR2: KGHSH, LQKENI. The CDR3 loop reads CASSPQLTGNTIYF. In DNA form, the CDR3 reads TGTGCCAGCTCACCACAGCTCACCGGAAACACCATATATTTT.

The chain employs TRBV25-1 and TRBJ2-3, with TRBD2 matching 10 bases. Germline lookup yields CDR1 MGHDK and CDR2 SYGVNS. V shed 5 bases and J 1 base; nucleotides not matched to a gene: 3. The CDR3 totals 15 residues. The CDR3 spells CASSSSGGRTDTQYF. The DNA of the CDR3 is TGTGCCAGCAGTTCTAGCGGGGGCCGCACAGATACGCAGTATTTT.

With regard to this clone: Other DNA sequences in this sample translate to the same CDR3. This chain joins TRBV5-1 and TRBJ1-4; 12 bases match TRBD1. Germline loops: CDR1 SGHRS, CDR2 YFSETQ. J gave up 8 bases and V 5 bases, and 4 bases lay outside the gene matches. The CDR3 length is 14 residues. CDR3 in DNA: TGCGCCAGCAGTACCGGGACAGGGGGCGAAAAACTGTTTTTT. Its translation: CASSTGTGGEKLFF.

The chain has TRBV2 and TRBJ2-7, with a tentative D call TRBD1 (6 bases). V lost 5 bases and J 1 base, leaving 15 bases between the germline ends. The CDR3 is 15 amino acids. Germline loops: CDR1 SNHLY, CDR2 FYNNEI. The CDR3 DNA is TGTGCCAGCAGTAGGACAGTCACCCTTTCCTACGAGCAGTACTTC. This sequence encodes CASSRTVTLSYEQYF.

The V gene is TRBV30, the J gene TRBJ2-3, with D possibly being TRBD2 (7 bases). CDR1 GTSNPN and CDR2 SVGIG come from the germline V gene (reference sequence). The ends were cut back, 0 bases at V and 1 base at J, with 17 bases in the middle. This CDR3 has 17 residues. CDR3 bases: TGTGCCTGGAGTGTACTAGGGGGGGGCGGAGGCACAGATACGCAGTATTTT. Its protein is CAWSVLGGGGGTDTQYF.

The rearrangement links TRBV2 to TRBJ2-7; 13 positions agree with TRBD2. Losses at the gene ends were 5 bases for V and 12 bases for J; bases not matched to a gene: 13. CDR3 length: 15 residues. The germline gives CDR1 SNHLY, CDR2 FYNNEI. Written as DNA, the CDR3 is TGTGCCAGCAGTTTAATGGCCGGGACTAGCGGGGTCATGTACTTC. Translation gives CASSLMAGTSGVMYF.

The V gene is TRBV11-2, the J gene TRBJ1-1, with 7 bases identical to TRBD1. The CDR3 is 14 amino acids. The germline V gene has CDR1 SGHAT and CDR2 FQNNGV. The ends lost 5 bases at V and 4 bases at J; junction bases unmatched: 7. The CDR3 sequence is CASSLLQGTTEAFF. The CDR3 DNA sequence: TGTGCCAGCAGCCTACTACAGGGGACCACTGAAGCTTTCTTT.

The J gene is TRBJ2-1, the V gene TRBV24-1; D unresolved. Deletions cut 5 bases from V and 1 base from J, with 14 bases between. Germline-derived CDR1 and CDR2 are KGHDR and SFDVKD. This CDR3 comprises 16 residues. The CDR3 DNA follows: TGTGCCACCAGTGGCGCAGGTTCTGTATCCTACAATGAGCAGTTCTTC. It translates to CATSGAGSVSYNEQFF.

V is TRBV14 and J is TRBJ1-2; possible D gene TRBD1, 5 bases. This CDR3 has 13 amino acids. Trimming cost V 6 bases and J 8 bases, with 16 bases left between them. In germline, CDR1 is SGHDN, CDR2 FVKESK. Written as DNA, the CDR3 is TGTGCCAGCAGTCCCGGCAGGGTGGAGGGCTACACCTTC. Protein sequence: CASSPGRVEGYTF.

The V and J genes are TRBV6-5 and TRBJ2-1; D unresolved. V was shortened by 7 bases and J by 3 bases, with 4 bases between the two germline ends. The CDR3 length is 11 residues. CDR1 MNHEY and CDR2 SVGAGI come from the germline V gene. In DNA, the CDR3 is TGTGCCAGCATTAGCTACAATGAGCAGTTCTTC. The encoded protein is CASISYNEQFF.

This chain uses TRBV2 with TRBJ2-3, with 7 bases matching TRBD1. The CDR3 is 15 residues long. Per germline, CDR1 SNHLY and CDR2 FYNNEI. Trimming cost V 4 bases and J 8 bases; bases outside gene matches: 12. CDR3 loop: CASSVSGTVLGTQYF. The CDR3 nucleotides are TGTGCCAGCAGTGTTTCCGGGACAGTTCTCGGTACGCAGTATTTT. Together with reference TRBV2 and TRBJ2-3, the CDR3 gives the full variable domain: EPEVTQTPSHQVTQMGQEVILRCVPISNHLYFYWYRQILGQKVEFLVSFYNNEISEKSEIFDDQFSVERPDGSNFTLKIRSTKLEDSAMYFCASSVSGTVLGTQYFGPGTRLTVL.

The V call is TRBV10-3, the J call TRBJ2-3; 7 nucleotides align to TRBD2. The CDR3 extends over 18 amino acids. V shed 2 bases and J 0 bases; nucleotides not matched to a gene: 11. CDR1 ENHRY and CDR2 SYGVKD come from the germline V gene. The CDR3 loop reads CAISEGPPQRGSTDTQYF. Here the CDR3 DNA reads TGTGCCATCAGTGAGGGGCCTCCTCAGCGGGGAAGCACAGATACGCAGTATTTT.

The V gene is TRBV5-6, the J gene TRBJ1-6; 9 positions match TRBD1. This CDR3 spans 16 amino acids. Trimming cost V 4 bases and J 5 bases; bases outside gene matches: 7. Germline V lookup: CDR1 SGHDT, CDR2 YYEEEE. The CDR3 protein is CASSMDRGVNNSPLHF. Here the CDR3 DNA reads TGTGCCAGCAGCATGGACAGGGGCGTAAATAATTCACCCCTCCACTTT.